The 3 T cell receptor beta chains below all came from one sample that was sequenced in a study of blood T cell repertoires in COVID-19. TCRdb keeps only in-frame clones here, not all; method: immunoSEQ multiplex PCR. The sample holds some 240,000 clones, almost 85% seen once. Sequences were obtained from peripheral blood. The receptors come from a woman in her sixties or seventies with COVID-19, enrolled during active disease.

The genes are TRBV5-4 and TRBJ2-3; the D is unclear. The V end lost 4 bases, the J end lost 2 bases, and 8 bases lay between the germline ends. The CDR3 is made up of 13 amino acids. Per the germline V gene, CDR1 is SGHNT and CDR2 is YYREEE (reference sequence). The DNA of the CDR3 is TGTGCCAGCAGCGGCAGGATCACAGATACGCAGTATTTT. It encodes CASSGRITDTQYF.

The chain employs TRBV7-2 and TRBJ1-5, with TRBD1 matching over 9 bases. The germline gives CDR1 SGHTA, CDR2 FQGNSA. Losses at the gene ends were 2 bases for V and 9 bases for J; bases not matched to a gene: 17. The CDR3 has 18 amino acids. The CDR3 spells CASSLSSGTGTGNRPQHF. The CDR3 DNA is TGTGCCAGCAGCTTATCAAGCGGGACCGGGACAGGGAATAGGCCCCAGCATTTT.

This chain joins TRBV18 and TRBJ2-2, with 9 positions matching TRBD2. The CDR3 consists of 16 residues. From germline, CDR1 is KGHSH and CDR2 LQKENI. Trimming cost V 8 bases and J 1 base; bases outside gene matches: 8. Written as DNA, the CDR3 is TGTGCCAGCCCCCCGAGTAGCGGGGGGAACACCGGGGAGCTGTTTTTT. As protein: CASPPSSGGNTGELFF.